These T cell receptor beta chains were read from a single sample in a study of identifying expanded T cells in peripheral blood. Assay used: immunoSEQ multiplex PCR; TCRdb lists only in-frame clones, some missing. The table shows about 85,000 clones, with 85% to 90% occurring only once. Input material: blood. Receptor source: a person aged 18 to 75 in good health. The CDR3 runs from the conserved cysteine through the conserved F or W. The D gene is left open where the match is weak. Expanded clones get a size class; other rows say once, few or many, or leave the size out.

J gene: TRBJ2-3
clone size: -
D gene: -
V gene: TRBV5-4
CDR3 protein: CASSLGGPAQDTQYF
CDR3 DNA: TGTGCCAGCAGCTTGGGTGGACCCGCACAAGATACGCAGTATTTT

J gene: TRBJ1-1
clone size: -
D gene: -
V gene: TRBV28
CDR3 protein: CASSPSRGRLTEAFF
CDR3 DNA: TGTGCCAGCAGTCCCTCCCGGGGGCGCTTAACTGAAGCTTTCTTT

J gene: TRBJ1-4
clone size: -
D gene: -
V gene: TRBV19
CDR3 protein: CASSKVGGSEKLFF
CDR3 DNA: TGTGCCAGTAGTAAGGTGGGGGGGAGTGAAAAACTGTTTTTT

J gene: TRBJ2-1
clone size: -
D gene: TRBD2
V gene: TRBV7-8
CDR3 protein: CASSLTASGGAWNNEQFF
CDR3 DNA: TGTGCCAGCAGCTTAACGGCTAGCGGGGGGGCATGGAACAATGAGCAGTTCTTC

J gene: TRBJ2-7
clone size: -
D gene: TRBD1
V gene: TRBV25-1
CDR3 protein: CASSETGQASYEQYF
CDR3 DNA: TGTGCCAGCAGTGAAACCGGACAGGCCTCCTACGAGCAGTACTTC

J gene: TRBJ1-6
clone size: -
D gene: TRBD1
V gene: TRBV5-6
CDR3 protein: CASSLPGGSSPLHF
CDR3 DNA: TGTGCCAGCAGCTTACCAGGGGGCTCTTCACCCCTCCACTTT

J gene: TRBJ2-3
clone size: -
D gene: TRBD1
V gene: TRBV15
CDR3 protein: CATSARQGERTQYF
CDR3 DNA: TGTGCCACCAGCGCACGTCAGGGGGAACGTACGCAGTATTTT

J gene: TRBJ2-7
clone size: -
D gene: TRBD1
V gene: TRBV11-2
CDR3 protein: CASSFSAGQGSYEQYF
CDR3 DNA: TGTGCCAGCAGCTTCTCGGCGGGACAGGGGTCGTACGAGCAGTACTTC

J gene: TRBJ1-2
clone size: -
D gene: TRBD1
V gene: TRBV6-1
CDR3 protein: CASSAETGNGYTF
CDR3 DNA: TGTGCCAGCAGCGCTGAGACAGGGAACGGCTACACCTTC

J gene: TRBJ2-7
clone size: -
D gene: -
V gene: TRBV7-2
CDR3 protein: CASSAARGDEQYF
CDR3 DNA: TGTGCCAGCAGCGCGGCCCGGGGAGACGAGCAGTACTTC

J gene: TRBJ2-7
clone size: -
D gene: -
V gene: TRBV6-1
CDR3 protein: CASSETGLSYEQYF
CDR3 DNA: TGTGCCAGCAGTGAAACGGGCCTTTCTTACGAGCAGTACTTC

J gene: TRBJ1-1
clone size: -
D gene: -
V gene: TRBV5-1
CDR3 protein: CASSWAGEIEAFF
CDR3 DNA: TGCGCCAGCAGCTGGGCAGGGGAGATTGAAGCTTTCTTT

J gene: TRBJ1-1
clone size: -
D gene: -
V gene: TRBV30
CDR3 protein: CAWSAFTVSTEAFF
CDR3 DNA: TGTGCCTGGAGTGCATTTACAGTAAGCACTGAAGCTTTCTTT

J gene: TRBJ2-1
clone size: -
D gene: -
V gene: TRBV6-5
CDR3 protein: CASSYSMALVGEQFF
CDR3 DNA: TGTGCCAGCAGTTACTCGATGGCCCTTGTAGGTGAGCAGTTCTTC

J gene: TRBJ1-3
clone size: -
D gene: TRBD1
V gene: TRBV11-2
CDR3 protein: CASSSDRRGMASGNTIYF
CDR3 DNA: TGTGCCAGCAGCTCGGACAGGAGAGGGATGGCCTCTGGAAACACCATATATTTT

J gene: TRBJ2-2
clone size: -
D gene: -
V gene: TRBV6-5
CDR3 protein: CASRSTGELFF
CDR3 DNA: TGTGCCAGCAGGAGCACCGGGGAGCTGTTTTTT

J gene: TRBJ1-6
clone size: -
D gene: -
V gene: TRBV28
CDR3 protein: CASSLGVEGYNSPLHF
CDR3 DNA: TGTGCCAGCAGTTTAGGTGTGGAGGGGTACAATTCACCCCTCCACTTT

J gene: TRBJ1-5
clone size: -
D gene: -
V gene: TRBV5-6
CDR3 protein: CASSLGTYSNQPQHF
CDR3 DNA: TGTGCCAGCAGCTTGGGGACCTATAGCAATCAGCCCCAGCATTTT

J gene: TRBJ1-2
clone size: -
D gene: TRBD1
V gene: TRBV4-3
CDR3 protein: CASSHLGQGYGYTF
CDR3 DNA: TGCGCCAGCAGCCACCTGGGACAGGGCTATGGCTACACCTTC

J gene: TRBJ2-3
clone size: -
D gene: TRBD2
V gene: TRBV7-2
CDR3 protein: CASSPLAGKFTDTQYF
CDR3 DNA: TGTGCCAGCAGCCCCTTAGCGGGAAAATTCACAGATACGCAGTATTTT

J gene: TRBJ2-2
clone size: -
D gene: -
V gene: TRBV4-3
CDR3 protein: CASSQWGAAPELFF
CDR3 DNA: TGCGCCAGCAGCCAATGGGGGGCAGCTCCGGAGCTGTTTTTT

J gene: TRBJ1-2
clone size: once
D gene: TRBD1
V gene: TRBV7-9
CDR3 protein: CASSSRQGAHYGYTF
CDR3 DNA: TGTGCCAGCAGCTCCAGACAGGGGGCACACTATGGCTACACCTTC

J gene: TRBJ1-3
clone size: -
D gene: -
V gene: TRBV12-2
CDR3 protein: CASRPSAKSENTIYF
CDR3 DNA: TGTGCAAGTCGCCCCTCCGCCAAATCGGAAAACACCATATATTTT

J gene: TRBJ2-7
clone size: -
D gene: -
V gene: TRBV6-6
CDR3 protein: CASSTDPSGEQYF
CDR3 DNA: TGTGCCAGCAGTACCGATCCCTCCGGCGAGCAGTACTTC

J gene: TRBJ1-6
clone size: -
D gene: -
V gene: TRBV5-6
CDR3 protein: CASSPGNSPLHF
CDR3 DNA: TGTGCCAGCAGCCCGGGGAATTCACCCCTCCACTTT

J gene: TRBJ2-5
clone size: -
D gene: TRBD2
V gene: TRBV14
CDR3 protein: CASSHGGGNRETQYF
CDR3 DNA: TGTGCCAGCAGCCATGGCGGGGGGAATCGAGAGACCCAGTACTTC

J gene: TRBJ2-5
clone size: -
D gene: TRBD2
V gene: TRBV28
CDR3 protein: CASSVGTSWAQYF
CDR3 DNA: TGTGCCAGCAGTGTCGGGACTAGCTGGGCCCAGTACTTC

J gene: TRBJ2-1
clone size: -
D gene: -
V gene: TRBV7-9
CDR3 protein: CASSLPRPTPAYEQFF
CDR3 DNA: TGTGCCAGCAGCTTACCCCGCCCGACCCCAGCCTATGAGCAGTTCTTC

J gene: TRBJ2-3
clone size: -
D gene: TRBD2
V gene: TRBV27
CDR3 protein: CASSHLSGNTDTQYF
CDR3 DNA: TGTGCCAGCAGTCACTTAAGCGGGAACACAGATACGCAGTATTTT

J gene: TRBJ1-6
clone size: -
D gene: -
V gene: TRBV5-1
CDR3 protein: CASSLTGLYNSPLHF
CDR3 DNA: TGCGCCAGCAGCTTGACAGGGCTTTATAATTCACCCCTCCACTTT

J gene: TRBJ2-3
clone size: -
D gene: -
V gene: TRBV5-6
CDR3 protein: CASSPTLPTDTQYF
CDR3 DNA: TGTGCCAGCAGCCCGACCCTGCCAACGGATACGCAGTATTTT

J gene: TRBJ2-7
clone size: once
D gene: -
V gene: TRBV7-8
CDR3 protein: CASSTQTGPAYEQYF
CDR3 DNA: TGTGCCAGCAGCACACAGACAGGTCCAGCCTACGAGCAGTACTTC

J gene: TRBJ2-3
clone size: -
D gene: TRBD2
V gene: TRBV5-8
CDR3 protein: CASSYGTSGKDTQYF
CDR3 DNA: TGTGCCAGCAGCTATGGGACTAGTGGGAAAGATACGCAGTATTTT

J gene: TRBJ1-2
clone size: once
D gene: TRBD1
V gene: TRBV2
CDR3 protein: CASSGGQGYGYTF
CDR3 DNA: TGTGCCAGCAGTGGGGGACAGGGCTATGGCTACACCTTC

J gene: TRBJ1-4
clone size: -
D gene: -
V gene: TRBV21-1
CDR3 protein: CASSNNPTNEKLFF
CDR3 DNA: TGTGCCAGCAGCAATAATCCCACTAATGAAAAACTGTTTTTT

J gene: TRBJ1-1
clone size: -
D gene: -
V gene: TRBV5-6
CDR3 protein: CASSLLTPNTEAFF
CDR3 DNA: TGTGCCAGCAGCTTGTTAACACCCAACACTGAAGCTTTCTTT

J gene: TRBJ2-3
clone size: -
D gene: -
V gene: TRBV18
CDR3 protein: CASSTRWSRTDTQYF
CDR3 DNA: TGTGCCAGCTCTACGAGGTGGAGTCGCACAGATACGCAGTATTTT

J gene: TRBJ2-3
clone size: few
D gene: TRBD1
V gene: TRBV27
CDR3 protein: CASSPDRGRATDTQYF
CDR3 DNA: TGTGCCAGCAGTCCCGACAGGGGGCGCGCCACAGATACGCAGTATTTT

J gene: TRBJ2-1
clone size: -
D gene: TRBD2
V gene: TRBV9
CDR3 protein: CASSAVLAGGPGEQFF
CDR3 DNA: TGTGCCAGCAGCGCCGTACTAGCGGGGGGGCCGGGTGAGCAGTTCTTC

J gene: TRBJ2-7
clone size: -
D gene: -
V gene: TRBV29-1
CDR3 protein: CSVATGNSYEQYF
CDR3 DNA: TGCAGCGTCGCGACAGGCAACTCCTACGAGCAGTACTTC

J gene: TRBJ2-6
clone size: -
D gene: -
V gene: TRBV27
CDR3 protein: CANLTDGRVANVLTF
CDR3 DNA: TGTGCCAACCTAACGGACGGTCGAGTGGCCAACGTCCTGACTTTC

J gene: TRBJ2-7
clone size: -
D gene: TRBD1
V gene: TRBV29-1
CDR3 protein: CSVAPPGQGSSSYEQYF
CDR3 DNA: TGCAGCGTTGCTCCTCCGGGACAGGGGTCTTCCTCCTACGAGCAGTACTTC

J gene: TRBJ1-2
clone size: few
D gene: -
V gene: TRBV18
CDR3 protein: CASSSAGQYGYTF
CDR3 DNA: TGTGCCAGCTCTTCGGCAGGGCAGTATGGCTACACCTTC